The 18 T cell receptor beta chains reported below all come from one sample, sequenced in a study of T cell responses to AZD1222 COVID-19 vaccine. Profiled with immunoSEQ multiplex PCR; TCRdb holds only in-frame clones, not every one. The repertoire holds tens of thousands of clones, roughly 80% seen once, with around 5% in the top ten. The material was peripheral blood, obtained on day 0 of AZD1222 vaccination. The source is an adult in good health.

V gene TRBV5-4 combines with J gene TRBJ2-6, with D possibly being TRBD1 (6 bases). With 2 bases removed from V and 1 base from J, the gap between germline ends came to 7 bases. Germline CDR1 reads SGHNT; CDR2 reads YYREEE (reference sequence). CDR3 length: 15 amino acids. This CDR3 is CASSLQGSGANVLTF. The CDR3 nucleotides are TGTGCCAGCAGCTTACAGGGTTCTGGGGCCAACGTCCTGACTTTC.

This chain joins TRBV6-2 or TRBV6-3 and TRBJ2-1; a possible D gene is TRBD2 (5 bases). V was pared by 6 bases and J by 4 bases, with 22 bases between. The CDR3 covers 17 residues. Germline V lookup: CDR1 MNHEY, CDR2 SVGEGT. CDR3 loop: CASSPISGRQRYNEQFF. In DNA, the CDR3 is TGTGCCAGCAGCCCCATCAGCGGCAGGCAGCGGTACAATGAGCAGTTCTTC.

This sequence joins TRBV4-1 and TRBJ1-2; 7 bases match TRBD1. CDR1 and CDR2 from the germline V gene are MGHRA and YSYEKL. Unmatched junction bases numbered 6, after V lost 4 bases and J lost 4 bases. The CDR3 is 14 residues long. Written as DNA, the CDR3 is TGCGCCAGCAGCCCCGACAGGGCGGGCTATGGCTACACCTTC. This translates into CASSPDRAGYGYTF.

The V and J genes are TRBV29-1 and TRBJ2-7, with 7 nucleotides matching TRBD1. This CDR3 region has 13 residues. V trimming: 7 bases; J trimming: 0 bases; junction bases outside the gene matches: 6. Germline-derived CDR1 and CDR2 are SQVTM and ANQGSEA. The CDR3 loop is CSASTGNSYEQYF. CDR3 coding DNA: TGCAGCGCTTCGACAGGGAACTCCTACGAGCAGTACTTC.

The chain uses TRBV19 and TRBJ2-3; TRBD2 matches 9 bases. The trim removed 5 bases at V and 2 bases at J, leaving 5 bases unmatched. The CDR3 totals 15 residues. Germline assignment: CDR1 LNHDA and CDR2 SQIVND (reference sequence). CDR3 sequence reads: CASSSRTSATDTQYF. CDR3 DNA: TGTGCCAGTAGTTCAAGGACTAGCGCCACAGATACGCAGTATTTT.

The rearrangement links TRBV7-2 to TRBJ2-2; 11 bases fit TRBD2. CDR1 and CDR2 (germline): SGHTA, FQGNSA. The CDR3 is made up of 18 amino acids. The trim removed 2 bases at V and 0 bases at J, leaving 5 bases unmatched. The CDR3 bases are TGTGCCAGCAGCTTAATAGCGGGGGGGTGGTCGAACACCGGGGAGCTGTTTTTT. The encoded protein is CASSLIAGGWSNTGELFF.

V gene TRBV4-1 combines with J gene TRBJ2-3, with D perhaps TRBD1 or TRBD2 (5 bases each). V shed 0 bases and J shed 1 base, with 11 bases lying between them. CDR1 and CDR2 from the germline V gene are MGHRA and YSYEKL. The CDR3 is made up of 16 amino acids. The CDR3 DNA is TGCGCCAGCAGCCAAGATTCGGGGCTCGGCACAGATACGCAGTATTTT. As protein: CASSQDSGLGTDTQYF.

The V and J genes are TRBV4-3 and TRBJ1-6; D is ambiguous. The V gene lost 0 bases and the J gene lost 4 bases, with 7 bases spanning the gap. Germline V gene data show CDR1 as LGHNA and CDR2 as YSLEER. The CDR3 length is 15 residues. CDR3 loop: CASSQDGSYNSPLHF. The DNA for the CDR3 is TGCGCCAGCAGCCAAGATGGCTCTTATAATTCACCCCTCCACTTT.

V gene TRBV29-1 combines with J gene TRBJ1-1, with D maybe TRBD1 (5 bases). Trimming shortened V by 5 bases and J by 3 bases, and 13 bases separated the two germline ends. The CDR3 is 13 amino acids. CDR1 and CDR2 (germline): SQVTM, ANQGSEA. The CDR3 DNA is TGCAGCGTTCTCCCGACAGACTACACTGAAGCTTTCTTT. It is translated as CSVLPTDYTEAFF.

The rearrangement uses TRBV6-5 and TRBJ2-1; tentative D call: TRBD1 (6 bases). CDR3 length: 15 residues. The germline gives CDR1 MNHEY, CDR2 SVGAGI. Deletions cut 4 bases from V and 4 bases from J, with 14 bases between. CDR3 nucleotide sequence: TGTGCCAGCAGTTTGGGACAAAGAACTTACAATGAGCAGTTCTTC. It codes for CASSLGQRTYNEQFF.

This sequence joins TRBV21-1 and TRBJ1-2; whether TRBD1, the table's D call, matches the DNA was not checked. TRBV21-1 counts as a pseudogene. The CDR3 totals 14 residues. CDR3 sequence: CASSRRGGRTGYTF. DNA of the CDR3: TGTGCCAGCAGCCGACGAGGGGGTCGAACCGGCTACACCTTC.

This chain uses TRBV7-2 with TRBJ1-1; tentative D call: TRBD1 (5 bases). V lost 3 bases and J lost 3, with 14 bases in between. Per the germline V gene, CDR1 is SGHTA and CDR2 is FQGNSA. The CDR3 spans 15 residues. The DNA of the CDR3 is TGTGCCAGCAGCTTGGATGGGACGTCGGACACTGAAGCTTTCTTT. Translated: CASSLDGTSDTEAFF.

This clone was found once. This chain joins TRBV7-3 and TRBJ2-2; perhaps TRBD1 as D (6 bases). The CDR3 runs to 15 residues. Germline V lookup: CDR1 SGHTA, CDR2 FQGTGA. V was clipped by 5 bases and J by 6 bases, with 16 bases between them. The CDR3 protein is CASSLAGGNAGELFF. The DNA for the CDR3 is TGTGCCAGCAGCCTCGCTGGGGGCAACGCCGGGGAGCTGTTTTTT.

The chain joins TRBV19 to TRBJ1-6; 8 bases map to TRBD1. CDR1 LNHDA and CDR2 SQIVND come from the germline V gene (reference sequence). The CDR3 loop spans 15 amino acids. The V and J ends lost 7 bases and 1 base, in that order; junction bases with no gene match: 3. The CDR3 spells CASNDRGSYNSPLHF. The CDR3 bases are TGTGCCAGTAATGACAGGGGATCCTATAATTCACCCCTCCACTTT.

The chain joins TRBV12-3 or TRBV12-4 to TRBJ1-1; no definite D call. The CDR3 spans 13 residues. The V gene lost 3 bases and the J gene lost 4 bases, with 9 bases spanning the gap. This CDR3 reads CASSFQEFTEAFF. DNA of the CDR3: TGTGCCAGCAGTTTTCAGGAGTTCACTGAAGCTTTCTTT.

The chain combines TRBV5-5 with TRBJ1-2; TRBD1 matches at 10 bases. The ends lost 5 bases at V and 8 bases at J; junction bases unmatched: 6. The CDR3 has 13 residues. In germline, CDR1 is SGHKS, CDR2 YYEKEE (reference sequence). CDR3 nucleotides: TGTGCCAGCAGTACTGGACAGGGGGAAGGCTACACCTTC. Translating gives CASSTGQGEGYTF. The variable domain in full, completed from reference TRBV5-5 and TRBJ1-2, reads DAGVTQSPTHLIKTRGQQVTLRCSPISGHKSVSWYQQVLGQGPQFIFQYYEKEERGRGNFPDRFSARQFPNYSSELNVNALLLGDSALYLCASSTGQGEGYTFGSGTRLTVV.

The chain joins TRBV4-2 to TRBJ2-1, with 10 bases identical to TRBD1. This CDR3 is built from 16 residues. Per the germline V gene, CDR1 is LGHNA and CDR2 is YNFKEQ. Trimming removed 1 base from V and 7 bases from J; junction bases left unmatched: 7. In nucleotides, the CDR3 is TGTGCCAGCAGCCAAGGGACAGGGGGATGGAGAAATGAGCAGTTCTTC. Protein sequence: CASSQGTGGWRNEQFF.

This sequence joins TRBV7-3 and TRBJ1-2; 8 positions agree with TRBD1. The CDR3 spans 14 residues. Germline V CDR1 and CDR2: SGHTA, FQGTGA. V gave up 5 bases and J gave up 8 bases; unmatched junction bases: 10. The CDR3 sequence is CASSIDRGGGGYTF. The CDR3 bases are TGTGCCAGCAGCATAGACAGGGGTGGCGGCGGCTACACCTTC.